Shown below are 25 T cell receptor beta chains from a single sample sequenced in a study of blood T cell repertoires in COVID-19 (dated by TCRdb to between 2020 and 2021). The library came from the immunoSEQ multiplex PCR assay. The clones in this table, taken by TCRdb from immuneACCESS, are in-frame only. Not every clone is retained; where verified, under half of the shortfall comes from an unresolved V gene, and the cause of the rest is unknown. The sample yields approximately 250,000 clones; roughly nine tenths were counted once. Clones ranked in the top ten supply approximately 9.7% of the sample. Sequencing input: peripheral blood. The receptors derive from a man aged 35-49 years with active or convalescent COVID-19.

This clone is a singleton in its sample. CDR3: CATSREEYNEQFF. The CDR3 DNA follows: TGTGCCACCTCCAGGGAGGAATACAATGAGCAGTTCTTC. V is TRBV24-1 and J is TRBJ2-1; a possible D gene is TRBD2 (6 bases). V dropped 9 bases and J dropped 4 bases, with 12 bases sitting between them. The V gene's germline CDR1 is KGHDR and CDR2 SFDVKD. The CDR3 sequence is 13 residues long.

The chain joins TRBV4-2 to TRBJ1-1; possibly TRBD1 for D (6 bases). The germline V gene encodes CDR1 LGHNA and CDR2 YNFKEQ. Trimming shortened V by 0 bases and J by 1 base, and 15 bases separated the two germline ends. This CDR3 spans 17 amino acids. This CDR3 reads CASSQDPFGGTNTEAFF. The CDR3 DNA sequence: TGTGCCAGCAGCCAAGATCCCTTTGGGGGCACGAACACTGAAGCTTTCTTT.

V usage is TRBV29-1 and J usage is TRBJ1-2; D is uncertain. V lost 1 base and J lost 5, with 5 bases in between. This CDR3 contains 11 residues. Germline CDR1 reads SQVTM; CDR2 reads ANQGSEA. The CDR3 region has the DNA TGCAGCGTTGAAGGTCCTTATGGCTACACCTTC. Protein: CSVEGPYGYTF.

This chain links TRBV7-2 with TRBJ2-3; 8 bases agree with TRBD2. The germline gives CDR1 SGHTA, CDR2 FQGNSA. The CDR3 spans 16 residues. The trim removed 0 bases at V and 0 bases at J, leaving 2 bases unmatched. This chain's CDR3 is CASSLAGGRSTDTQYF. CDR3 in DNA: TGTGCCAGCAGCTTAGCGGGCGGGAGGAGCACAGATACGCAGTATTTT.

The gene calls are TRBV7-9 and TRBJ2-1; the D gene is possibly TRBD2 (6 bases). The CDR3 runs to 15 residues. CDR1 SEHNR and CDR2 FQNEAQ come from the germline V gene (reference sequence). V was clipped by 6 bases and J by 4 bases, with 16 bases between them. The CDR3 nucleotides read TGTGCCAGCAGTTTATACGGGGGAACTTACAATGAGCAGTTCTTC. As protein: CASSLYGGTYNEQFF.

This rearrangement joins TRBV5-1 to TRBJ2-1; 7 bases align to TRBD2. This CDR3 spans 16 amino acids. Germline CDR1 SGHRS, CDR2 YFSETQ. Trimming at V came to 0 bases and at J to 7 bases, leaving 10 bases not matched to a gene. For the CDR3, the DNA is TGCGCCAGCAGCTTGGCCTGGGGGGGAGGACGGAATGAGCAGTTCTTC. It is translated as CASSLAWGGGRNEQFF. Drawing the rest from reference TRBV5-1 and TRBJ2-1, the complete variable domain is KAGVTQTPRYLIKTRGQQVTLSCSPISGHRSVSWYQQTPGQGLQFLFEYFSETQRNKGNFPGRFSGRQFSNSRSEMNVSTLELGDSALYLCASSLAWGGGRNEQFFGPGTRLTVL.

This chain uses TRBV29-1 with TRBJ1-2; TRBD1 is a possible D gene (6 bases). The V and J ends lost 6 bases and 4 bases respectively, with 9 bases between them. The CDR3 has 11 residues. CDR1 SQVTM and CDR2 ANQGSEA come from the germline V gene. CDR3 sequence (DNA): TGCAGCGTACAGGGATCCTATGGCTACACCTTC. Its translation is CSVQGSYGYTF.

V and J are TRBV7-2 and TRBJ2-5, with D possibly matching TRBD2 (5 bases). V was trimmed by 5 bases and J by 7 bases, leaving 17 bases between them. Germline V gene sequence: CDR1 SGHTA, CDR2 FQGNSA. This CDR3 contains 14 residues. The CDR3 DNA reads TGTGCCAGCAGCCAGACGGACTCTCGGGGGACCCAGTACTTC. It codes for CASSQTDSRGTQYF.

V and J are TRBV6-5 and TRBJ1-1; D call uncertain. Trimming removed 10 bases from V and 3 bases from J, with 18 bases in between. The CDR3 covers 14 residues. Germline V gives CDR1 MNHEY, CDR2 SVGAGI. CDR3 nucleotides: TGTGCCACCCAAGGGTCGGGGTGGGACACTGAAGCTTTCTTT. Translation: CATQGSGWDTEAFF.

The rearrangement uses TRBV24-1 and TRBJ2-3; 8 bases are a match to TRBD2. The germline CDR1 and CDR2 sequences are KGHDR and SFDVKD. The CDR3 length is 14 residues. With V trimmed by 9 bases and J by 1 base, 5 bases remained unmatched. The CDR3 nucleotides are TGTGCCACCCGCCGGGGGGGTGGCACAGATACGCAGTATTTT. It is translated as CATRRGGGTDTQYF.

The V gene is TRBV19, the J gene TRBJ2-1; 9 bases are a match to TRBD1. Germline V gene lookup returns CDR1 LNHDA and CDR2 SQIVND (reference sequence). After removal of 4 bases from V and 7 bases from J, the junction contained 5 bases not matched to a gene. This CDR3 has 14 amino acids. The CDR3 loop reads CASSRDRDRNEQFF. In nucleotides, the CDR3 is TGTGCCAGTAGTAGGGACAGGGATCGGAATGAGCAGTTCTTC.

This rearrangement joins TRBV5-1 to TRBJ2-1; tentative D call: TRBD2 (6 bases). With 4 bases removed from V and 4 bases from J, the gap between germline ends came to 9 bases. Germline V CDR1 and CDR2: SGHRS, YFSETQ. The CDR3 totals 13 residues. The CDR3 is CASSGGTYNEQFF. CDR3 coding DNA: TGCGCCAGCAGCGGCGGGACTTACAATGAGCAGTTCTTC.

Comment on this clone: This CDR3 is also generated by other DNA sequences in the sample. This rearrangement joins TRBV5-1 to TRBJ2-3; 8 bases line up with TRBD2. Trimming at V came to 4 bases and at J to 1 base, leaving 2 bases not matched to a gene. This CDR3 has 14 amino acids. Germline V CDR1 and CDR2: SGHRS, YFSETQ. The CDR3 nucleotides read TGCGCCAGCAGCCTCGGGGGGGGCACAGATACGCAGTATTTT. The encoded protein is CASSLGGGTDTQYF.

The chain uses TRBV5-1 and TRBJ2-2; D perhaps matches TRBD2 (6 bases). The CDR3 extends over 16 amino acids. The germline V and J ends were trimmed by 4 bases and 5 bases, with 18 bases remaining between them. CDR1 SGHRS and CDR2 YFSETQ come from the germline V gene. CDR3 residues: CASSPMGGEGTGELFF. CDR3 bases: TGCGCCAGCAGCCCCATGGGGGGAGAAGGAACCGGGGAGCTGTTTTTT.

The chain is built from TRBV12-3 or TRBV12-4 and TRBJ1-2; D unclear. CDR3 length: 13 residues. The V and J ends lost 6 bases and 8 bases respectively, with 16 bases between them. CDR3 bases: TGTGCCAGCAGCCGCGGGCCGAACGCGGGCTACACCTTC. Translating it yields CASSRGPNAGYTF.

This clone was detected a few times. The rearrangement joins TRBV7-9 to TRBJ1-2, with D perhaps TRBD1 (5 bases). Per germline, CDR1 SEHNR and CDR2 FQNEAQ (reference sequence). The CDR3 covers 15 residues. V was cut by 3 bases and J by 4 bases, with 15 bases left in between. The CDR3 region is CASSLGRPTGYGYTF. DNA for the CDR3: TGTGCCAGCAGCTTGGGGCGTCCCACGGGCTATGGCTACACCTTC.

The table lists this clone with a few counts. CDR3 protein: CASSYSDRAYEQYF. In DNA, the CDR3 is TGTGCCAGCAGTTACTCGGACAGAGCCTACGAGCAGTACTTC. The V and J genes are TRBV6-5 and TRBJ2-7, with D maybe TRBD1 (6 bases). Trimming took 0 bases from V and 2 from J, leaving 8 bases between them. The CDR3 consists of 14 residues. Germline loops: CDR1 MNHEY, CDR2 SVGAGI.

This rearrangement joins TRBV5-1 to TRBJ2-5; perhaps TRBD2 as D (6 bases). Trimming took off 4 bases at V and 5 bases at J, with 12 bases between the two ends. Per the germline V gene, CDR1 is SGHRS and CDR2 is YFSETQ. This CDR3 region has 13 residues. This chain's CDR3 is CASSGDSGETQYF. CDR3 DNA: TGCGCCAGCAGCGGTGACAGCGGGGAGACCCAGTACTTC.

The chain employs TRBV5-6 and TRBJ2-5; D perhaps matches TRBD1 (6 bases). The V end was cut by 3 bases, the J end by 3 bases, with 12 bases between. Germline CDR1 is SGHDT and CDR2 is YYEEEE. This CDR3 contains 14 residues. CDR3 in DNA: TGTGCCAGCAGCTCCATGACAGGAGAAGAGACCCAGTACTTC. This gives the protein CASSSMTGEETQYF. Using reference TRBV5-6 and TRBJ2-5 for the parts outside the CDR3, the full variable domain is DAGVTQSPTHLIKTRGQQVTLRCSPKSGHDTVSWYQQALGQGPQFIFQYYEEEERQRGNFPDRFSGHQFPNYSSELNVNALLLGDSALYLCASSSMTGEETQYFGPGTRLLVL.

This clone showed up just a few times. V is TRBV12-3 or TRBV12-4 and J is TRBJ1-2; D not resolved. This CDR3 is 12 amino acids long. Trimming pared 2 bases from V and 4 bases from J, leaving 5 bases between. The CDR3 loop reads CASSLSSYGYTF. CDR3 DNA: TGTGCCAGCAGTTTAAGCTCCTATGGCTACACCTTC.

Turning to this clone: Its ends do not fully match the called genes, so a read error is possible. The chain employs TRBV19 and TRBJ1-2; the D is unclear. CDR3 length: 14 residues. CDR1 and CDR2 (germline): LNHDA, SQIVND (reference sequence). CDR3 region: CASSIGTANYGYTF. CDR3 sequence (DNA): TGTGCCAGTAGTATAGGAACAGCTAATTATGGCTACACCTTC.

The rearrangement uses TRBV11-3 and TRBJ2-7; D is perhaps TRBD1 (5 bases). Germline V lookup: CDR1 SGHNT, CDR2 YENEEA. This CDR3 is built from 15 residues. Trimming removed 2 bases from V and 3 bases from J, with 14 bases in between. CDR3 amino acids: CASSLQQGNNYEQYF. CDR3 DNA sequence: TGTGCCAGCAGCTTACAGCAGGGCAATAACTACGAGCAGTACTTC. Drawing the rest from reference TRBV11-3 and TRBJ2-7, the complete variable domain is EAGVVQSPRYKIIEKKQPVAFWCNPISGHNTLYWYLQNLGQGPELLIRYENEEAVDDSQLPKDRFSAERLKGVDSTLKIQPAELGDSAVYLCASSLQQGNNYEQYFGPGTRLTVT.

This chain joins TRBV5-1 and TRBJ2-1; 12 nucleotides agree with TRBD2. From germline, CDR1 is SGHRS and CDR2 YFSETQ. The junction had 16 bases not matched to a gene; V was cut back by 4 bases and J by 2 bases. CDR3 size: 20 residues. Here the CDR3 reads CASSPAVTSGGIPAYNEQFF. The CDR3 DNA follows: TGCGCCAGCAGCCCAGCAGTGACTAGCGGGGGAATTCCCGCCTACAATGAGCAGTTCTTC.

V usage is TRBV10-3 and J usage is TRBJ1-6; 9 nucleotides line up with TRBD1. The ends lost 5 bases at V and 0 bases at J; junction bases unmatched: 8. Per germline, CDR1 ENHRY and CDR2 SYGVKD. The CDR3 has 18 amino acids. The CDR3 region is CAISSGTGSSSYNSPLHF. The CDR3 DNA is TGTGCCATCAGTTCCGGGACAGGGTCCTCCTCCTATAATTCACCCCTCCACTTT.

The CDR3 loop is CASSGQEISPLHF. The CDR3 bases are TGTGCCAGCAGTGGTCAGGAAATTTCACCCCTCCACTTT. V usage is TRBV2 and J usage is TRBJ1-6, with D hard to call. Germline values: CDR1 SNHLY, CDR2 FYNNEI. Trimming cost V 4 bases and J 9 bases, with 10 bases left between them. The CDR3 has 13 amino acids.